This TCR beta chain is from a study of shared T cell receptors in the human thymus. There are 15 residues in the CDR3. V was pared by 3 bases and J by 5 bases, with 12 bases between. The germline V gene encodes CDR1 SGDLS and CDR2 YYNGEE. The assay was immunoSEQ multiplex PCR, and TCRdb's table has in-frame clones only and misses some. The sample lists hundreds of thousands of clones, over 75% occurring once. The sample was also reused in another study, on human thymus T cells. This second study says: Resections from corrective heart surgery supplied the thymus tissue. Thymic and blood repertoires showed apparently biased V and J gene usage. Related studies found that unrelated individuals share highly overlapping thymic repertoires.

This receptor was obtained from a boy under two years old with a congenital heart defect. Sequencing was done on a sample of thymocytes. The rearrangement links TRBV9 to TRBJ1-6; D gene uncertain. The CDR3 DNA reads TGTGCCAGCAGCGGGAGGCGGGGAGATAATTCACCCCTCCACTTT. Its translation is CASSGRRGDNSPLHF.